Below are 11 T cell receptor beta chains sequenced from a single sample in a study of T cell repertoires in cytomegalovirus infection. One entry per CDR3 protein, called by TCRdb with MiXCR from the reads. Of a few hundred thousand distinct CDR3 sequences listed, roughly 29% are singletons. The source material was PBMCs. All receptors derive from a human donor in good health (CMV status not recorded). Some clones in this sample may be carry-over from other donors' samples.

This clonotype was recorded a few times. CDR3 region: CASSLGSFNSPRPEAFF. CDR3 bases: TGTGCCAGCAGCTTAGGGTCGTTTAACAGCCCACGCCCTGAAGCTTTCTTT. The genes are TRBV11-2 and TRBJ1-1; D gene unclear. V was trimmed by 1 base and J by 6 bases, leaving 21 bases between them. Looked up from germline, CDR1 is SGHAT and CDR2 is FQNNGV. This CDR3 has 17 amino acids.

The table lists this clonotype with a few counts. CDR3 region: CASSYGPGLETQYF. The CDR3 bases are TGTGCCAGCAGTTACGGCCCGGGTCTGGAGACCCAGTACTTC. The chain employs TRBV6-5 and TRBJ2-5; D is uncertain. The CDR3 consists of 14 residues. V was clipped by 2 bases and J by 5 bases, with 12 bases between them. CDR1 is MNHEY and CDR2 is SVGAGI in the germline V gene.

This clonotype turned up a few times. This chain links TRBV6-2 or TRBV6-3 with TRBJ1-4; 8 nucleotides line up with TRBD1. From germline, CDR1 is MNHEY and CDR2 SVGEGT. Trimming at V came to 6 bases and at J to 8 bases, leaving 5 bases not matched to a gene. The CDR3 loop spans 13 amino acids. CDR3 sequence: CASRGQGEEKLFF. The CDR3 DNA reads as TGTGCCAGCAGAGGACAGGGCGAAGAAAAACTGTTTTTT.

This chain links TRBV5-4 with TRBJ2-6; D might be TRBD2 (5 bases). V lost 3 bases, J lost 0 bases, and 7 bases lay in between. Looked up from germline, CDR1 is SGHNT and CDR2 is YYREEE (reference sequence). The length of the CDR3 is 15 residues. The CDR3 DNA reads as TGTGCCAGCAGCTGGGAGAGCTCTGGGGCCAACGTCCTGACTTTC. Amino acid sequence: CASSWESSGANVLTF.

J is TRBJ2-5 and V is TRBV5-1; 8 bases fit TRBD1. Germline loops: CDR1 SGHRS, CDR2 YFSETQ. V trimming: 7 bases; J trimming: 5 bases; junction bases outside the gene matches: 4. This CDR3 spans 12 amino acids. CDR3 coding DNA: TGCGCCAGCCGGCGGGACAGGGAGACCCAGTACTTC. It codes for CASRRDRETQYF.

This chain links TRBV7-2 with TRBJ2-1; perhaps TRBD2 as D (5 bases). The germline V gene has CDR1 SGHTA and CDR2 FQGNSA. V gave up 1 base and J gave up 8 bases, with 12 bases separating them. CDR3 length: 14 residues. The CDR3 loop reads CASSLVGSEDEQFF. In DNA form, the CDR3 reads TGTGCCAGCAGCTTAGTTGGTAGCGAAGATGAGCAGTTCTTC.

The rearrangement joins TRBV19 to TRBJ2-5, with D perhaps matching TRBD2 (5 bases). This CDR3 region has 15 residues. The V end was cut by 6 bases, the J end by 5 bases, with 19 bases between. CDR1 and CDR2 (germline): LNHDA, SQIVND (reference sequence). CDR3 bases: TGTGCCAGTAGGCCGGGCGGAGGCCGGGTCGAGACCCAGTACTTC. Its translation is CASRPGGGRVETQYF.

About this clonotype: Given the absence of the conserved phenylalanine or tryptophan at the CDR3 end, a read error is likely. The rearrangement joins TRBV7-2 to TRBJ2-3; 7 bases agree with TRBD1. CDR1 is SGHTA, CDR2 FQGNSA, per germline. J lost 5 bases, V lost 5 bases, and 7 bases had no gene match. The CDR3 consists of 14 residues. The DNA for the CDR3 is TGTGCCAGCAGCAGGAGACAGGGCGAAGATACGCAGTATTCT. Translating gives CASSRRQGEDTQYS.

This chain links TRBV24-1 with TRBJ2-1; a weak D match, TRBD2 (6 bases). The germline V gene has CDR1 KGHDR and CDR2 SFDVKD. Trimming pared 9 bases from V and 6 bases from J, leaving 17 bases between. CDR3 length equals 14 residues. CDR3 residues: CATSAGSVLNEQFF. The DNA for the CDR3 is TGTGCCACCTCCGCGGGATCCGTTCTCAATGAGCAGTTCTTC.

The V gene is TRBV7-9, the J gene TRBJ2-3; TRBD1 aligns across 7 bases. The CDR3 spans 15 residues. CDR1 and CDR2 from the germline V gene are SEHNR and FQNEAQ (reference sequence). V was pared by 5 bases and J by 4 bases, with 9 bases of the junction left unmatched. The CDR3 sequence: CASSKTGIWPDTQYF. CDR3 sequence (DNA): TGTGCCAGCAGCAAGACAGGGATTTGGCCAGATACGCAGTATTTT.

The V call is TRBV7-9, the J call TRBJ1-1, with D unclear. The CDR3 totals 12 residues. V lost 3 bases and J lost 7, with 9 bases in between. Germline V lookup: CDR1 SEHNR, CDR2 FQNEAQ (reference sequence). Written as DNA, the CDR3 is TGTGCCAGCAGCTTTACCTCCTTTGAAGCTTTCTTT. This encodes CASSFTSFEAFF.